This TCR beta chain was recovered during a study of CD8+CD57+ T cells in acquired aplastic anemia. Study information: On average, sorted CD4+ and CD8+ cells gave about 2.9 ug of DNA.

Findings and caveats of the study: The same twenty-nine CD8+ CDR3 sequences occurred in patients and in controls.

The germline V and J ends were trimmed by 5 bases and 0 bases, with 16 bases remaining between them. The CDR3 totals 15 residues. CDR1 is DFQATT, CDR2 SNEGSKA, per germline (reference sequence). Regarding this clonotype: Its antigen is still unknown.

Both TCR beta VDJ combination and CDR3 sequence profiling were carried out. Genomic DNA was the template for this profiling. TCRdb re-called the reads with MiXCR, one entry per CDR3 protein. Of 95,000 to 150,000 distinct CDR3 sequences listed, approximately 36% were seen once; the top ten hold 2.6%. Patients chosen for sequencing had CD8+CD57+ cells that had expanded, as shown by flow cytometry. Among the patients, all had severe acquired aplastic anemia. Sequencing was carried out using sorted CD4+, CD8+, or CD8+CD57+ T cells (not recorded which) from PBMCs. The rearrangement uses TRBV20-1 and TRBJ1-2; D ambiguous. This TCR came from a human donor with aplastic anemia. In nucleotides, the CDR3 is TGCAGTGCTCCCCCCCGTGGAGGGTCTAACTATGGCTACACCTTC. Its translation: CSAPPRGGSNYGYTF.